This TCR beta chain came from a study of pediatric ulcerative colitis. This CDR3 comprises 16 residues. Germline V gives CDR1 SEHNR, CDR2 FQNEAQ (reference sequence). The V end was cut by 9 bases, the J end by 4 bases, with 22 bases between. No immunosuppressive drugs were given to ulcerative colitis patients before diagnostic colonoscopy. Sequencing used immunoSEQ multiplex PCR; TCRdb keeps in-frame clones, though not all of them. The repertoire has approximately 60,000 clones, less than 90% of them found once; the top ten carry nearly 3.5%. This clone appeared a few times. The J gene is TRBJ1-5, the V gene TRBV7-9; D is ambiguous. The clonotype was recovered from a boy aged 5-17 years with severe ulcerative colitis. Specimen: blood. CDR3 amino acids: CASPLPRGSLNQPQHF. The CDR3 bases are TGTGCCAGTCCACTTCCCCGAGGGAGCTTAAATCAGCCCCAGCATTTT.